The rows below give T cell receptor beta chains drawn from one sample of a study of CD8 T cells in ankylosing spondylitis. Using its own MiXCR run on the 5' RACE reads, TCRdb lists one record per CDR3 protein. The data show about 840,000 distinct CDR3 sequences, 10% to 15% seen once. Sequenced sample: blood, either unsorted or a sorted T cell fraction (not recorded which). The source of these receptors is a male donor with ankylosing spondylitis. The CDR3 runs from the conserved cysteine through the conserved F or W. D genes are given only for firm matches. The size entry is marked missing in some rows and otherwise reads once, few, many or a size class.

v_call	d_call	j_call	clone_size	cdr3_aa	cdr3_nt
TRBV29-1	-	TRBJ1-2	few	CSVEDLGDNYGYTF	TGCAGCGTTGAAGATCTGGGGGATAACTATGGCTACACCTTC
TRBV6-1	-	TRBJ1-2	-	CASKLWRGNYGYTF	TGTGCCAGCAAATTGTGGCGGGGAAACTATGGCTACACCTTC
TRBV5-1	TRBD2	TRBJ2-5	few	CASSPGGTETQYF	TGCGCCAGCAGCCCGGGAGGGACAGAGACCCAGTACTTC
TRBV12-3/TRBV12-4	-	TRBJ2-6	few	CASSPEGSGANVLTF	TGTGCCAGCAGTCCGGAGGGCTCTGGGGCCAACGTCCTGACTTTC
TRBV6-1	-	TRBJ1-5	many	CASKGIGSNQPQHF	TGTGCCAGCAAAGGGATTGGGAGCAATCAGCCCCAGCATTTT
TRBV5-1	TRBD2	TRBJ2-7	few	CASSKGLAGPQSYEQYF	TGCGCCAGCAGCAAGGGACTAGCGGGACCCCAATCCTACGAGCAGTACTTC
TRBV7-9	-	TRBJ1-3	-	CASSIGTISGNTIYF	TGTGCCAGCAGCATAGGGACGATCTCTGGAAACACCATATATTTT
TRBV7-2	-	TRBJ1-1	-	CASMTRRGVEAFF	TGTGCCAGCATGACCCGGAGGGGAGTTGAAGCTTTCTTT
TRBV2	-	TRBJ2-3	-	CASSVSGDTQYF	TGTGCCAGCAGTGTCTCAGGAGATACGCAGTATTTT
TRBV29-1	-	TRBJ2-7	many	CSVALTTYEQYF	TGCAGCGTTGCACTGACAACCTACGAGCAGTACTTC
TRBV4-1	-	TRBJ1-1	many	CASSQPFLLGVTPTEAFF	TGCGCCAGCAGCCAACCGTTCCTCTTAGGGGTGACACCGACTGAAGCTTTCTTT
TRBV20-1	-	TRBJ1-1	many	CSARPLTEAFF	TGCAGTGCTAGACCCCTAACTGAAGCTTTCTTT
TRBV6-1	TRBD1	TRBJ2-7	-	CASRPRTGTGLYEQYF	TGTGCCAGCAGACCCCGGACCGGGACAGGGTTGTACGAGCAGTACTTC
TRBV7-2	-	TRBJ1-2	-	CASSFAGVSRGYTF	TGTGCCAGCAGCTTCGCAGGGGTTTCGAGGGGCTACACCTTC
TRBV20-1	-	TRBJ1-1	many	CSARAVLNTEAFF	TGCAGTGCTAGAGCCGTCCTTAACACTGAAGCTTTCTTT
TRBV5-1	-	TRBJ1-2	-	CASSLVGQEESGYTF	TGCGCCAGCAGCTTGGTGGGTCAGGAAGAAAGTGGCTACACCTTC
TRBV20-1	-	TRBJ2-3	many	CSARVLGGPTDTQYF	TGCAGTGCTAGAGTGTTAGGGGGACCAACAGATACGCAGTATTTT
TRBV4-3	-	TRBJ1-2	few	CASSHPDRSYYGYTF	TGCGCCAGCAGCCACCCAGACAGATCTTACTATGGCTACACCTTC
TRBV20-1	-	TRBJ1-2	few	CSAGFNDDSGYTF	TGCAGTGCCGGATTCAACGACGACTCTGGCTACACCTTC
TRBV12-2	-	TRBJ2-7	many	CASRLAKQNYEQYF	TGTGCAAGTCGCTTAGCTAAACAAAACTACGAGCAGTACTTC
TRBV6-1	-	TRBJ1-2	few	CASSEIGTQYGYTF	TGTGCCAGCAGTGAAATCGGGACACAGTATGGCTACACCTTC
TRBV29-1	TRBD2	TRBJ2-1	many	CSVERGAYTYNEQFF	TGCAGCGTTGAGCGGGGGGCTTACACCTACAATGAGCAGTTCTTC
TRBV18	TRBD1	TRBJ2-7	many	CASSPPGQWSYEQYF	TGTGCCAGCTCTCCTCCGGGACAGTGGTCCTACGAGCAGTACTTC
TRBV20-1	-	TRBJ1-1	few	CSAAGTLENTEAFF	TGCAGTGCAGCCGGGACTCTTGAGAACACTGAAGCTTTCTTT
TRBV7-8	-	TRBJ2-2	few	CASSLQGWNTGELFF	TGTGCCAGCAGTCTCCAGGGTTGGAACACCGGGGAGCTGTTTTTT
TRBV12-5	-	TRBJ1-1	-	CASGLVGYDTEAFF	TGTGCTAGTGGTTTGGTTGGCTACGACACTGAAGCTTTCTTT
TRBV7-2	TRBD1	TRBJ1-6	-	CASSSAQGSSYNSPLHF	TGTGCCAGCAGCTCCGCACAGGGGAGCTCCTATAATTCACCCCTCCACTTT
TRBV20-1	TRBD2	TRBJ2-1	many	CSARDITGGLYNEQFF	TGCAGTGCTAGAGACATCACGGGGGGTCTATACAATGAGCAGTTCTTC
TRBV29-1	-	TRBJ2-7	few	CSARALSSYEQYF	TGCAGCGCCAGGGCTCTGAGCTCCTACGAGCAGTACTTC
TRBV5-1	-	TRBJ1-1	many	CASNEQGFTEAFF	TGCGCCAGCAACGAACAGGGTTTCACTGAAGCTTTCTTT
TRBV5-1	-	TRBJ1-1	-	CASSNPGKNTEAFF	TGCGCCAGCAGTAACCCCGGGAAGAACACTGAAGCTTTCTTT
TRBV11-1	-	TRBJ2-3	-	CASSLRAGDATQYF	TGTGCCAGCAGCTTAAGGGCCGGGGATGCTACGCAGTATTTT
TRBV24-1	-	TRBJ2-7	few	CATSDGTRSEQYF	TGTGCCACCAGTGACGGGACGAGGTCCGAGCAGTACTTC
TRBV4-2	TRBD1	TRBJ1-5	many	CASSLGTGESQPQHF	TGTGCCAGCAGCCTCGGGACAGGGGAGAGTCAGCCCCAGCATTTT
TRBV4-3	-	TRBJ1-1	few	CASSQDPFIGTEAFF	TGCGCCAGCAGCCAAGATCCATTTATCGGCACTGAAGCTTTCTTT
TRBV5-1	-	TRBJ2-5	-	CASSSDFQTQYF	TGCGCCAGCAGCTCGGACTTTCAGACCCAGTACTTC
TRBV10-3	-	TRBJ1-1	-	CAISDRRGDMNTEAFF	TGTGCCATCAGTGACCGAAGGGGAGATATGAACACTGAAGCTTTCTTT
TRBV11-2	TRBD1	TRBJ1-2	few	CASSSRGRDYGYTF	TGTGCCAGCAGCTCCAGGGGGCGCGACTATGGCTACACCTTC
TRBV12-3/TRBV12-4	-	TRBJ2-7	many	CASSFRSGEQYF	TGTGCCAGCAGTTTCAGGTCAGGCGAGCAGTACTTC
TRBV6-2/TRBV6-3	-	TRBJ2-4	many	CASNQGGVQYF	TGTGCCAGCAACCAGGGGGGGGTTCAGTACTTC
TRBV12-3/TRBV12-4	-	TRBJ2-2	few	CASSFGRPNTGELFF	TGTGCCAGCAGTTTTGGCAGACCGAACACCGGGGAGCTGTTTTTT
TRBV20-1	TRBD1	TRBJ2-7	-	CSAFQGQLDEQYF	TGCAGTGCTTTTCAGGGACAGCTTGACGAGCAGTACTTC
TRBV7-2	-	TRBJ1-1	few	CASSSMVGTEAFF	TGTGCCAGCAGCTCAATGGTGGGCACTGAAGCTTTCTTT
TRBV6-5	TRBD1	TRBJ2-3	-	CASSYGTEITDTQYF	TGTGCCAGCAGTTACGGGACAGAAATTACAGATACGCAGTATTTT
TRBV10-3	-	TRBJ1-2	-	CAINRDPNVDGYTF	TGTGCCATCAACCGGGACCCCAATGTCGATGGCTACACCTTC
TRBV24-1	-	TRBJ2-1	few	CATSGQGTVYNEQFF	TGTGCCACCAGTGGCCAGGGTACCGTCTACAATGAGCAGTTCTTC
TRBV27	TRBD2	TRBJ2-7	few	CASSLISSGRAFYEQYF	TGTGCCAGCAGTTTAATTAGTAGCGGGAGGGCCTTCTACGAGCAGTACTTC